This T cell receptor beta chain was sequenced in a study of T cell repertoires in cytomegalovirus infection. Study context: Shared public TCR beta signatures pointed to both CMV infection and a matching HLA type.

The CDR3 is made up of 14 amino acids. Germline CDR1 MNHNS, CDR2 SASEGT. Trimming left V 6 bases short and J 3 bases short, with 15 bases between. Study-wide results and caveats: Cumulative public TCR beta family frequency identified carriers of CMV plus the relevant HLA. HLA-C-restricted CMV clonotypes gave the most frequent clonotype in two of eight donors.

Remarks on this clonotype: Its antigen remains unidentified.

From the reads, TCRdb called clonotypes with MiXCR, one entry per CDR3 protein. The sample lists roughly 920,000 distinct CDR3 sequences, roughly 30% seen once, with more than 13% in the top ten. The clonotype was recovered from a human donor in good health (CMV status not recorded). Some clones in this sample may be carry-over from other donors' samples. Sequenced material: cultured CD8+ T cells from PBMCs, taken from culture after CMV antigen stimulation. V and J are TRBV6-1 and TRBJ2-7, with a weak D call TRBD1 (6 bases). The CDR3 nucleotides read TGTGCCAGCAGCTCCGGACAGTTCTGCTACGAGCAGTACGTC. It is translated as CASSSGQFCYEQYV.